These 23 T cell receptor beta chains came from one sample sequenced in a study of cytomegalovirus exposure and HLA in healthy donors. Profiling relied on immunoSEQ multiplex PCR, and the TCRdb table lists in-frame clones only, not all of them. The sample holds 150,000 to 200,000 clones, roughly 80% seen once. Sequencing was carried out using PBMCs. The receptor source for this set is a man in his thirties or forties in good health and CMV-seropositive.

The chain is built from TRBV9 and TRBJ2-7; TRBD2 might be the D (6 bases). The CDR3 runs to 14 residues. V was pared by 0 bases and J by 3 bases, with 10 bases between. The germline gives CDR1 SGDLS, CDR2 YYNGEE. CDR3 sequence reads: CASSVGDLGYEQYF. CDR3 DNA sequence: TGTGCCAGCAGCGTAGGGGACTTGGGCTACGAGCAGTACTTC.

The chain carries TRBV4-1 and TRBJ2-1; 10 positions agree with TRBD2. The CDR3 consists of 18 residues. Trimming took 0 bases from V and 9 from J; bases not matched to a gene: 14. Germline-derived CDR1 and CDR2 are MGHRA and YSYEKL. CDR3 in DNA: TGCGCCAGCAGCCAAGATCCGGCTAGCGGGGGACAAGCAGGTGAGCAGTTCTTC. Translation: CASSQDPASGGQAGEQFF.

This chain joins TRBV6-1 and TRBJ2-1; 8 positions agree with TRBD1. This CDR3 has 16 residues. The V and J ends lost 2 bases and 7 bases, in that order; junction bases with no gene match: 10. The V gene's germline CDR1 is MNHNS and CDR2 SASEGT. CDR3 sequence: CASSERWQGARNEQFF. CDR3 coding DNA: TGTGCCAGCAGTGAAAGGTGGCAGGGGGCGCGAAATGAGCAGTTCTTC.

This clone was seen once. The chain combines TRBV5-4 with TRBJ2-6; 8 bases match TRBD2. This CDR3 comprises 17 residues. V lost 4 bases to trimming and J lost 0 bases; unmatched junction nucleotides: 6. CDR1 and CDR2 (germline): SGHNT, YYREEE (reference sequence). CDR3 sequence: CASSRSRGGSGANVLTF. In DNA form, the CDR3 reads TGTGCCAGCAGCCGCTCCCGGGGGGGCTCTGGGGCCAACGTCCTGACTTTC.

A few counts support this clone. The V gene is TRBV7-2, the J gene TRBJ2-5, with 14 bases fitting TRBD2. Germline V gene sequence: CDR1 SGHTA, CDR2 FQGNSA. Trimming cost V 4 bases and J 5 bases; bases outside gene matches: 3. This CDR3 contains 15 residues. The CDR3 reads CASSWTSGGRETQYF. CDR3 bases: TGTGCCAGCAGCTGGACTAGCGGGGGGCGGGAGACCCAGTACTTC.

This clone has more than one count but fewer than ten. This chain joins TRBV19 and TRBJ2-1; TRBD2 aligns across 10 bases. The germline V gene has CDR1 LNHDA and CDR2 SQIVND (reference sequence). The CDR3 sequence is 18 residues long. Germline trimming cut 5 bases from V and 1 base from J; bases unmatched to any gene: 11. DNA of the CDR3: TGTGCCAGTAGTGCGAGCGGGAGGGCCGATAGGTCCTACAATGAGCAGTTCTTC. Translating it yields CASSASGRADRSYNEQFF.

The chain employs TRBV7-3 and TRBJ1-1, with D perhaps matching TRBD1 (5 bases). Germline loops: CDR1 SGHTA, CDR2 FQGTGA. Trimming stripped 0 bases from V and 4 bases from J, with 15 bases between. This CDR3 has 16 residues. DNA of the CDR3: TGTGCCAGCAGCTTAACGCCGGGACTAAGGGGCACTGAAGCTTTCTTT. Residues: CASSLTPGLRGTEAFF.

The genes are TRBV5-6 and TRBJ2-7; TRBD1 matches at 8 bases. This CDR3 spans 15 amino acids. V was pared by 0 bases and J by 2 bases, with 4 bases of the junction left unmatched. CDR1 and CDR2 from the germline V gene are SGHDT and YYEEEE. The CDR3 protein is CASSLAMTGAYEQYF. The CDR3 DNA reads TGTGCCAGCAGCTTGGCCATGACAGGGGCCTACGAGCAGTACTTC.

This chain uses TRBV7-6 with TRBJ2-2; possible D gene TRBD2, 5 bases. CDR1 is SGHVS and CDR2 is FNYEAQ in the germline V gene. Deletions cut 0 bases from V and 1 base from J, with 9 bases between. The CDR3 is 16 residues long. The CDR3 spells CASSLAIGLNTGELFF. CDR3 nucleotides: TGTGCCAGCAGCTTAGCAATCGGACTGAACACCGGGGAGCTGTTTTTT.

CDR3 in DNA: TGTGCCAGCAGCGTAGATTCGGGACACGGCGGAAACACCATATATTTT. It specifies CASSVDSGHGGNTIYF. The rearrangement links TRBV9 to TRBJ1-3; TRBD1 might be the D (6 bases). Germline V gene lookup returns CDR1 SGDLS and CDR2 YYNGEE. The CDR3 extends over 16 amino acids. The V and J ends lost 0 bases and 4 bases respectively, with 14 bases between them.

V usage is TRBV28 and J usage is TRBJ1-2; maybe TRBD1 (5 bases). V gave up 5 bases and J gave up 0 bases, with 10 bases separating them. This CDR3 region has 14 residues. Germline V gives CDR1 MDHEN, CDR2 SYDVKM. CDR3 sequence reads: CASSPGFSNYGYTF. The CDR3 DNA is TGTGCCAGCAGTCCAGGGTTCTCTAACTATGGCTACACCTTC.

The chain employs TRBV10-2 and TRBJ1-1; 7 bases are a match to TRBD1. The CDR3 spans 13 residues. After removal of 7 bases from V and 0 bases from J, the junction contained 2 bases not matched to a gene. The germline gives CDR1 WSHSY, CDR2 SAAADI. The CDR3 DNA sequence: TGCGCCAGCACCGACAGGGTGAACACTGAAGCTTTCTTT. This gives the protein CASTDRVNTEAFF.

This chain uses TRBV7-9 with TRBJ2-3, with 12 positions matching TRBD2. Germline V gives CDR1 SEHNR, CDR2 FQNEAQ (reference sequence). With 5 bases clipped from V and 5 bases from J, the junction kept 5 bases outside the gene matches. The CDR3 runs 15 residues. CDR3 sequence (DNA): TGTGCCAGCAGCCCTAGCGGGAGGGCCGGAGATACGCAGTATTTT. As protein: CASSPSGRAGDTQYF.

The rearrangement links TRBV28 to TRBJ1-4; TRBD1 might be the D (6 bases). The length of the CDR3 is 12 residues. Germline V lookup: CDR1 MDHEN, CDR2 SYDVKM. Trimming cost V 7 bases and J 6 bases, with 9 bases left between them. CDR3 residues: CASTRGDEKLFF. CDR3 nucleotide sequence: TGTGCCAGCACCAGGGGAGATGAAAAACTGTTTTTT.

In nucleotides, the CDR3 is TGTGCCAGCAGGGGACATTTAAGTCCGTCCGAGCAGTACTTC. It translates to CASRGHLSPSEQYF. The chain has TRBV27 and TRBJ2-7, with TRBD1 as a possible D gene (6 bases). Trimming removed 6 bases from V and 6 bases from J, with 18 bases in between. The germline CDR1 and CDR2 sequences are MNHEY and SMNVEV (reference sequence). The CDR3 has 14 amino acids.

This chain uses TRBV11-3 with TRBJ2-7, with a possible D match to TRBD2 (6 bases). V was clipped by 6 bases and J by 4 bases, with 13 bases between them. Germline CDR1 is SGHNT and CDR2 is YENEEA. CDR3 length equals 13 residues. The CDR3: CASRRAGGYEQYF. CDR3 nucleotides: TGTGCCAGCAGAAGAGCCGGGGGTTACGAGCAGTACTTC.

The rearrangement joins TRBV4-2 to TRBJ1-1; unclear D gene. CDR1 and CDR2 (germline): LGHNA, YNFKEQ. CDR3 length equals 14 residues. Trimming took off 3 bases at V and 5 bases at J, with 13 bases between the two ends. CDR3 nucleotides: TGTGCCAGCAGCCACACCGGACTAGAGACTGAAGCTTTCTTT. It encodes CASSHTGLETEAFF.

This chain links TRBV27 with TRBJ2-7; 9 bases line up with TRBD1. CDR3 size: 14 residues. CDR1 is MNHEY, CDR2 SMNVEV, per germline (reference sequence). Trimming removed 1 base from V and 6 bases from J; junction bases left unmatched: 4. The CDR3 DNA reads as TGTGCCAGCAGTTTATTGGGACAGGGCTCCGAGCAGTACTTC. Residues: CASSLLGQGSEQYF.

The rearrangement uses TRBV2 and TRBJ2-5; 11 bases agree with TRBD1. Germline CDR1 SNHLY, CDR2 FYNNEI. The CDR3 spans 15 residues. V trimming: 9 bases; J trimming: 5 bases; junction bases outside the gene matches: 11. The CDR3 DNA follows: TGTGCCAGTCTAGCCGGACAGGGGGCTTTCGAGACCCAGTACTTC. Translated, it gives CASLAGQGAFETQYF.

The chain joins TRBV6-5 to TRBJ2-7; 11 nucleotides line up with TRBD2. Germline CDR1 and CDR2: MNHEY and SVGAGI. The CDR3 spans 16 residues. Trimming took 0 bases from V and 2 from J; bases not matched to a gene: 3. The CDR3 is CASSYSASGRPYEQYF. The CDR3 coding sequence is TGTGCCAGCAGTTACTCAGCTAGCGGGAGGCCCTACGAGCAGTACTTC.

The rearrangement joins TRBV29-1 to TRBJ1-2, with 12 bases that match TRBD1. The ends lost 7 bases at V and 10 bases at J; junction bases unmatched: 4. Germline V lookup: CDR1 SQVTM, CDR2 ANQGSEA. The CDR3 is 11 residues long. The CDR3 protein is CSEGTGGVYTF. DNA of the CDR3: TGCAGCGAAGGGACAGGGGGCGTCTACACCTTC.

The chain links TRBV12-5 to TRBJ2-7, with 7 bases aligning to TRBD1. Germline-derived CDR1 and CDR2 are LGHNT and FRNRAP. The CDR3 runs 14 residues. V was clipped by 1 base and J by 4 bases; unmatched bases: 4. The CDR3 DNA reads TGTGCTAGTGGTTTGGGGACAGGAGCGTACGAGCAGTACTTC. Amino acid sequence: CASGLGTGAYEQYF.

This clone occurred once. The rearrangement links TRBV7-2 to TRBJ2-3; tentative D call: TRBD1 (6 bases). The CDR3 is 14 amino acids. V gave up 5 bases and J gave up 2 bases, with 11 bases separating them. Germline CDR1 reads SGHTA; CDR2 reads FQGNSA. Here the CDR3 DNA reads TGTGCCAGCAGCCCAGGACAGAACACAGATACGCAGTATTTT. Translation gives CASSPGQNTDTQYF.